This T cell receptor (beta chain) was sequenced for a study of cytomegalovirus exposure and HLA in healthy donors. A word on this clone: Its antigen is undetermined.

Among the donors, all were healthy bone marrow donors. Primers: 60 Vbeta forward and 13 Jbeta reverse. Measured with immunoSEQ multiplex PCR; TCRdb has only the in-frame clones, and not every one. The sample holds about 120,000 clones, roughly four fifths seen once. Overall study results and limits: When a later analysis was performed, an Asian-associated ancestry cluster reportedly had fewer N-insertions than the approximately 680-donor mean. Over 150 TCR beta chains were listed as cytomegalovirus-associated. CMV serostatus stood as the only immune exposure information on hand.

Germline trimming cut 3 bases from V and 8 bases from J; bases unmatched to any gene: 5. Germline V CDR1 and CDR2: GTSNPN, SVGIG (reference sequence). This CDR3 comprises 13 residues. The sequencing input was PBMCs. This receptor was taken from a man in his forties in good health and CMV-seronegative. V is TRBV30 and J is TRBJ1-2, with 11 nucleotides matching TRBD1. The CDR3 sequence: CAWRGQGGRGYTF. In DNA, the CDR3 is TGTGCCTGGAGGGGACAGGGGGGAAGGGGCTACACCTTC. The full variable domain, completed using reference TRBV30 and TRBJ1-2, is SQTIHQWPATLVQPVGSPLSLECTVEGTSNPNLYWYRQAAGRGLQLLFYSVGIGQISSEVPQNLSASRPQDRQFILSSKKLLLSDSGFYLCAWRGQGGRGYTFGSGTRLTVV.